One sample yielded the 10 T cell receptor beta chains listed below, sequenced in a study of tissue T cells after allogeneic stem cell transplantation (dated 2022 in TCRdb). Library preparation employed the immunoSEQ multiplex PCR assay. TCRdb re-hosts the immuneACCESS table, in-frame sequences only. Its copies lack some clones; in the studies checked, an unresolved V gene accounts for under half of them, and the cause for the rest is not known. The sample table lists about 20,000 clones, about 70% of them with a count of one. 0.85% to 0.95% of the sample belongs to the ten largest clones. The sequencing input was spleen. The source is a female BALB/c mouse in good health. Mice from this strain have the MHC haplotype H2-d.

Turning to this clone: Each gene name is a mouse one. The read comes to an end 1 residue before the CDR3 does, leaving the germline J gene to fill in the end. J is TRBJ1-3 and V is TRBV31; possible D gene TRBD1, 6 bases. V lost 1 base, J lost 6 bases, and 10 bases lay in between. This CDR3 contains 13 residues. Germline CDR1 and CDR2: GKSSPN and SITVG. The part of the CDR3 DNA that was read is TGTGCCTGGAGTCCGGGACACCAAAATACGCTCTAT. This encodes CAWSPGHQNTLY. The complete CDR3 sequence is CAWSPGHQNTLYF.

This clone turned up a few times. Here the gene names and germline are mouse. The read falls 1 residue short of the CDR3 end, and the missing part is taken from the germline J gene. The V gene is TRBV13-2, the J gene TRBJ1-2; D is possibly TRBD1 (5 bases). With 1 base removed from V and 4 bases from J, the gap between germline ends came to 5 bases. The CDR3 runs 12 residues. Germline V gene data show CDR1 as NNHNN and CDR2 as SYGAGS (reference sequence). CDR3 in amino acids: CASGDQGSDYTF. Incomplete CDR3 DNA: TGTGCCAGCGGTGATCAGGGCTCCGACTACACC.

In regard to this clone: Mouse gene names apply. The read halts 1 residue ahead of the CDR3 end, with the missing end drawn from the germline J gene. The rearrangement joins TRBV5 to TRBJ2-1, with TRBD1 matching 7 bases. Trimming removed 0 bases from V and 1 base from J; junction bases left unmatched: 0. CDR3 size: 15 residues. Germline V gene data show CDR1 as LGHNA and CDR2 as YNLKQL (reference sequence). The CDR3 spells CASSQDRGNYAEQFF. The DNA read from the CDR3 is TGTGCCAGCAGCCAAGACAGGGGGAACTATGCTGAGCAGTTC.

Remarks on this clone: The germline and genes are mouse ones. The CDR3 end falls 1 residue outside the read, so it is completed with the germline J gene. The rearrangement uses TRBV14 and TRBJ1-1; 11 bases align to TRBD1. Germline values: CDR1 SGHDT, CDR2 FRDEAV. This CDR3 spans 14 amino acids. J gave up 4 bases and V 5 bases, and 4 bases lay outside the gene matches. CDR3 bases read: TGTGCCAGCAGAGGACAGGGGGCGATCACAGAAGTCTTC. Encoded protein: CASRGQGAITEVF. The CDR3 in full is CASRGQGAITEVFF.

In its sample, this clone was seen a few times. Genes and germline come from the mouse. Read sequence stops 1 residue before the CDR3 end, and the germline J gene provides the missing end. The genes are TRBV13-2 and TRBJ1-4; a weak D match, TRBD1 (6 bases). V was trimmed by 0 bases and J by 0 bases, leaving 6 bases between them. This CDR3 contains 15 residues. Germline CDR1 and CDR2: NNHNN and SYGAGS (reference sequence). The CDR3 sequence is CASGDGTVSNERLFF. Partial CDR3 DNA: TGTGCCAGCGGTGATGGGACAGTTTCCAACGAAAGATTATTT.

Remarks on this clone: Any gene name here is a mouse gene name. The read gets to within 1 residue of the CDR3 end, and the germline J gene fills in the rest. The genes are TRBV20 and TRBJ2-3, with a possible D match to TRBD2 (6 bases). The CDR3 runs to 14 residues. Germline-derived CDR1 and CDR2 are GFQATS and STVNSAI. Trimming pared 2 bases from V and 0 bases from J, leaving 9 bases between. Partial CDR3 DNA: TGTGGTGCTAGGCTGGGGACTAGTGCAGAAACGCTGTAT. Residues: CGARLGTSAETLY. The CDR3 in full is CGARLGTSAETLYF.

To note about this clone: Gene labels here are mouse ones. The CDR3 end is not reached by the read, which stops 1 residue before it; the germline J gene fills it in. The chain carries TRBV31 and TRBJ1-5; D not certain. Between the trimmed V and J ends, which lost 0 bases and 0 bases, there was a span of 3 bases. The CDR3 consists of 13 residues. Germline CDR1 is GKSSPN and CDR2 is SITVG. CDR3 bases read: TGTGCCTGGAGTCTAAATAACAACCAGGCTCCGCTT. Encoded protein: CAWSLNNNQAPL. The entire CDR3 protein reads CAWSLNNNQAPLF.

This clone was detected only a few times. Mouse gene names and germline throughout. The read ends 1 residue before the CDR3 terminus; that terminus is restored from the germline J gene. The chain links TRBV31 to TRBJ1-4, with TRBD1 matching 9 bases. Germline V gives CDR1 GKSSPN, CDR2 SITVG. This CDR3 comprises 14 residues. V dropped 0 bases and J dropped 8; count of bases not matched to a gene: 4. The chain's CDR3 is CAWSLGTGNERLFF. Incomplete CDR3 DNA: TGTGCCTGGAGTCTGGGGACAGGGAATGAAAGATTATTT.

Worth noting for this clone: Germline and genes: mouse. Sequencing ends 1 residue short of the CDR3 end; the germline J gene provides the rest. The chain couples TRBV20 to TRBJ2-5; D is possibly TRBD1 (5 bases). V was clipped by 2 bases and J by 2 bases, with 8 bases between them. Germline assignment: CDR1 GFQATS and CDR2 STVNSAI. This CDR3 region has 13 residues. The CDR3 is CGARQGVQDTQYF. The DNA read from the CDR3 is TGTGGTGCTAGGCAGGGTGTCCAAGACACCCAGTAC. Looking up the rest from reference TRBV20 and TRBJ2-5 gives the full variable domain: GALVYQYPRRTICKSGTSMRMECQAVGFQATSVAWYRQSPQKTFELIALSTVNSAIKYEQNFTQEKFPISHPNLSFSSMTVLNAYLEDRGLYLCGARQGVQDTQYFGPGTRLLVL.

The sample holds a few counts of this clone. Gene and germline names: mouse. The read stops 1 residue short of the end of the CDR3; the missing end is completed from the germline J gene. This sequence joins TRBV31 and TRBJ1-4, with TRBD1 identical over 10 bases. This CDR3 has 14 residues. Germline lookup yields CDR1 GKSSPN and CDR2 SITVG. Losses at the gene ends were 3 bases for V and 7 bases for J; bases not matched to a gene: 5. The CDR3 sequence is CAWRRQGAAERLFF. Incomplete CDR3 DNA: TGTGCCTGGAGAAGACAGGGGGCGGCCGAAAGATTATTT. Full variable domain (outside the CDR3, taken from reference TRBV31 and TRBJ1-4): AQTIHQWPVAEIKAVGSPLSLGCTIKGKSSPNLYWYWQATGGTLQQLFYSITVGQVESVVQLNLSASRPKDDQFILSTEKLLLSHSGFYLCAWRRQGAAERLFFGHGTKLSVL.